These T cell receptor beta chains were read from a single sample in a study of blood T cell repertoires in COVID-19. Assay: immunoSEQ multiplex PCR; the TCRdb copy retains only in-frame clones and omits some. Of 200,000 or so clones listed, just under 85% are singletons. The specimen sequenced was PBMCs or T cells enriched from blood (not recorded which). These receptors were taken from a woman in her 40s with acute COVID-19. CDR3s include the opening cysteine and the closing phenylalanine or tryptophan. D genes are given only for firm matches. Only part of the rows carry a size: once, few, many, or a class if the clone is expanded.

J gene	V gene	clone size	D gene	CDR3 DNA	CDR3 protein
TRBJ1-5	TRBV24-1	-	TRBD1	TGTGCCACCAGTGATGGGGGACAGAGCAATCAGCCCCAGCATTTT	CATSDGGQSNQPQHF
TRBJ2-2	TRBV19	-	-	TGTGCCAGTAGTATCGTCGGGGTGAACACCGGGGAGCTGTTTTTT	CASSIVGVNTGELFF
TRBJ1-2	TRBV7-9	-	-	TGTGCCAGCAGCTCCGGGACCCGGGGGGGTTATGGCTACACCTTC	CASSSGTRGGYGYTF
TRBJ2-7	TRBV11-3	-	-	TGTGCCAGCAGCTTACAGGGTACAAACTACGAGCAGTACTTC	CASSLQGTNYEQYF
TRBJ1-6	TRBV19	few	-	TGTGCCAGTAGTATAGTATCAGCGAGCTCCTATAATTCACCCCTCCACTTT	CASSIVSASSYNSPLHF
TRBJ2-5	TRBV7-2	-	TRBD2	TGTGCCAGCAGCTTGTCCGGGACTAGCGGGGGGGGTAGCCAGTACTTC	CASSLSGTSGGGSQYF
TRBJ1-2	TRBV29-1	-	-	TGCAGCGTTGTCGCGAGGGCGGGGGGAGATGGCTACACCTTC	CSVVARAGGDGYTF
TRBJ2-2	TRBV2	few	-	TGTGCCAGCAGTCTGGCGGAGGGGTCCACCGGGGAGCTGTTTTTT	CASSLAEGSTGELFF
TRBJ1-1	TRBV2	-	-	TGTGCCAGCATTAAGGAGGGGAACACTGAAGCTTTCTTT	CASIKEGNTEAFF
TRBJ2-7	TRBV5-8	-	-	TGTGCCAGCAGCTTGGGTCAGGGGTTAGCGTACGAGCAGTACTTC	CASSLGQGLAYEQYF
TRBJ1-5	TRBV28	-	TRBD1	TGTGCCAGCAGTGACTCCGGGACAGGGGGGACGCAGCCCCAGCATTTT	CASSDSGTGGTQPQHF
TRBJ2-1	TRBV11-2	-	-	TGTGCCAGCAGCATCGGACAGAGCTCCTACAATGAGCAGTTCTTC	CASSIGQSSYNEQFF
TRBJ1-1	TRBV4-3	-	-	TGCGCCAGCAGCCGGTCGACAGCCCGTGACACTGAAGCTTTCTTT	CASSRSTARDTEAFF
TRBJ2-6	TRBV5-1	-	-	TGCGCCAGCAGCACCTTGACAGCCTCCTCTGGGGCCAACGTCCTGACTTTC	CASSTLTASSGANVLTF
TRBJ1-4	TRBV4-1	-	TRBD1	TGCGCCAGCAGCCTCGGGACAGGGCCCTATAATGAAAAACTGTTTTTT	CASSLGTGPYNEKLFF
TRBJ1-3	TRBV29-1	-	TRBD1	TGCAGCGTTGAAAACCGACAGGGCGCGGGAAACACCATATATTTT	CSVENRQGAGNTIYF
TRBJ1-5	TRBV7-8	few	-	TGTGCCAGCAGCTTAGCGCCAGGGGGCAATCAGCCCCAGCATTTT	CASSLAPGGNQPQHF
TRBJ2-2	TRBV6-2/TRBV6-3	few	TRBD2	TGTGCCAGCAGTTATAGTAGCGGGGGCGCGAACACCGGGGAGCTGTTTTTT	CASSYSSGGANTGELFF
TRBJ2-3	TRBV10-2	few	-	TGCGCCAGCAGTGAGTCGAGTGCCACCACAGATACGCAGTATTTT	CASSESSATTDTQYF
TRBJ2-2	TRBV7-9	-	TRBD2	TGTGCCAGCATCAACCCTAGCGGGGGAAACACCGGGGAGCTGTTTTTT	CASINPSGGNTGELFF
TRBJ2-1	TRBV11-2	few	TRBD1	TGTGCCAGCAGCTCACAGGGGGAAGGTTACAATGAGCAGTTCTTC	CASSSQGEGYNEQFF
TRBJ2-2	TRBV28	once	TRBD2	TGTGCCAGCGCCCCCTCCCCGGGACTAGCAGACACCGGGGAGCTGTTTTTT	CASAPSPGLADTGELFF
TRBJ1-1	TRBV7-9	once	TRBD1	TGTGCCAGCAGCCCCCGGGACAGGGGCTATGACACTGAAGCTTTCTTT	CASSPRDRGYDTEAFF
TRBJ1-1	TRBV2	-	-	TGTGCCAGCAGTGTGCCTGCAGGGAGGGAAGCTTTCTTT	CASSVPAGREAFF